The source of this T cell receptor beta chain is a study of blood T cell repertoires in COVID-19. Whole-study context: Sites in the United States, Italy and Spain provided acute and convalescent COVID-19 samples. Sources were T cells, B-cell-depleted T cells, or PBMCs; the material itself was cDNA or gDNA.

Per the original data handling: Amplification from reference gene primers served as the basis for estimated nucleated cell counts. Using immunoSEQ multiplex PCR, the repertoire was profiled, and TCRdb retains in-frame clones only, with some absent. That table gives V, J and clone size, and the DNA gave D and trimming. The sample lists about 200,000 clones, 80% to 90% occurring once. Only a few counts were recorded for this clone. CDR3 length equals 17 residues. The J segment lost 5 bases and the V segment lost 1 base, leaving 13 bases of the junction unmatched. Germline lookup yields CDR1 LGHNA and CDR2 YNFKEQ.

The sample comprised peripheral blood. This TCR was sampled from a human donor in a cohort sampled during active COVID-19. The chain recombines TRBV4-2 with TRBJ2-7; TRBD2 matches 8 bases. The DNA of the CDR3 is TGTGCCAGCAGCCAAGCCCCCAGCGGGAGCCAGTCCGACGAGCAGTACTTC. Its protein is CASSQAPSGSQSDEQYF.